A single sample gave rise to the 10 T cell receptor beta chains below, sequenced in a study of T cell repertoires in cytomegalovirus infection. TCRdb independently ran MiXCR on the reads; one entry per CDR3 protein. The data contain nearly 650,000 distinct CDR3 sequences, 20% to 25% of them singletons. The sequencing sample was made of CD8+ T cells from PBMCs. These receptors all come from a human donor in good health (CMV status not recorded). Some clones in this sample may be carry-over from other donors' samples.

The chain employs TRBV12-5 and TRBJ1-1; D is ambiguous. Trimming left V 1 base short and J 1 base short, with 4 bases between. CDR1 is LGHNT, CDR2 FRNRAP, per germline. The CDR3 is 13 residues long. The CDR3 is CASGLEENTEAFF. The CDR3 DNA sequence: TGTGCTAGTGGTTTGGAAGAGAACACTGAAGCTTTCTTT.

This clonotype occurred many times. The CDR3 nucleotides are TGTGCCAGCAGTGCGCCATTGGGACTAGCGGGGCCTTACAATGAGCAGTTCTTC. This gives the protein CASSAPLGLAGPYNEQFF. V usage is TRBV11-2 and J usage is TRBJ2-1; 13 bases map to TRBD2. V shed 6 bases and J 4 bases; nucleotides not matched to a gene: 12. This CDR3 region has 18 residues. Germline V CDR1 and CDR2: SGHAT, FQNNGV.

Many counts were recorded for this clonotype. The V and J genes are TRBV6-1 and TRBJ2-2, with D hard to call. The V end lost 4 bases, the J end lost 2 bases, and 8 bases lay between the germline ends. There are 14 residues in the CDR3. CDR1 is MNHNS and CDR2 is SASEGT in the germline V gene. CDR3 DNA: TGTGCCAGCAGTGCCTCCTCTAACACCGGGGAGCTGTTTTTT. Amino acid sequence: CASSASSNTGELFF.

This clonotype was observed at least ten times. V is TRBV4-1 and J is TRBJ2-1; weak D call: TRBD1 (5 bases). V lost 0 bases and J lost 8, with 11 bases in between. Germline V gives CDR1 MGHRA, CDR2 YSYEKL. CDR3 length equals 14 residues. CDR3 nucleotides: TGCGCCAGCAGCCAAGAACCCTCCAGGGATGAGCAGTTCTTC. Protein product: CASSQEPSRDEQFF.

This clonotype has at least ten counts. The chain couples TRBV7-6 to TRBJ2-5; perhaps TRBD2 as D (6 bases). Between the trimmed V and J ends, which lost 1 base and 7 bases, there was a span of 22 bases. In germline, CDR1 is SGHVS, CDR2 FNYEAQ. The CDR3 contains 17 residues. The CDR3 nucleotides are TGTGCCAGCAGCTTAGAGGTTAGCGGAGCTACGGGAGTGACCCAGTACTTC. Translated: CASSLEVSGATGVTQYF.

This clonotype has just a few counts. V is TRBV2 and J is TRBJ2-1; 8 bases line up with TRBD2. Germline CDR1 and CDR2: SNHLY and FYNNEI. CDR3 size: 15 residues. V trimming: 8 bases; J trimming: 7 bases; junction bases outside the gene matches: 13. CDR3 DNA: TGTGCCAGCCTCCGGAGGGCGGGGGGCGAAAATGAGCAGTTCTTC. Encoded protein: CASLRRAGGENEQFF.

The CDR3 spells CAFPGVRETQYF. The CDR3 coding sequence is TGTGCCTTCCCGGGGGTGCGGGAGACCCAGTACTTC. The rearrangement links TRBV2 to TRBJ2-5; possible D gene TRBD2, 6 bases. V was trimmed by 11 bases and J by 5 bases, leaving 15 bases between them. This CDR3 region has 12 residues. CDR1 and CDR2 (germline): SNHLY, FYNNEI.

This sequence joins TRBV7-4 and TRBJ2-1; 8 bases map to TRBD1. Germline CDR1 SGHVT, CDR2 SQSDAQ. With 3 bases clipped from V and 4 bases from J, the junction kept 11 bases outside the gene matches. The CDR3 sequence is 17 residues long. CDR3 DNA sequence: TGTGCCAGCAGCTTGCCGAGGGGCAGGGGGCATTACAATGAGCAGTTCTTC. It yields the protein CASSLPRGRGHYNEQFF.

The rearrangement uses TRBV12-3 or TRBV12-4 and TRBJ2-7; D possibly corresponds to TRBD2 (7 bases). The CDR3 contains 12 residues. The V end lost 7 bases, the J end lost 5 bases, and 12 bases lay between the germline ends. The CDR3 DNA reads TGTGCCAGCACCGAGGGGGGGAACGAGCAGTACTTC. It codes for CASTEGGNEQYF.

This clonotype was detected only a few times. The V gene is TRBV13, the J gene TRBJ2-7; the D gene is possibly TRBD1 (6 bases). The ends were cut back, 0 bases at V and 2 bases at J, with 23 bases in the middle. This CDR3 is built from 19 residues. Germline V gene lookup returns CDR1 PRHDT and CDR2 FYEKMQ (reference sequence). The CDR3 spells CASSLGRSDVSRGAYEQYF. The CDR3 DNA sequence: TGTGCCAGCAGCTTAGGCCGGAGTGATGTAAGCAGGGGAGCCTACGAGCAGTACTTC. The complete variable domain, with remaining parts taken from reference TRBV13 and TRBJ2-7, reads AAGVIQSPRHLIKEKRETATLKCYPIPRHDTVYWYQQGPGQDPQFLISFYEKMQSDKGSIPDRFSAQQFSDYHSELNMSSLELGDSALYFCASSLGRSDVSRGAYEQYFGPGTRLTVT.